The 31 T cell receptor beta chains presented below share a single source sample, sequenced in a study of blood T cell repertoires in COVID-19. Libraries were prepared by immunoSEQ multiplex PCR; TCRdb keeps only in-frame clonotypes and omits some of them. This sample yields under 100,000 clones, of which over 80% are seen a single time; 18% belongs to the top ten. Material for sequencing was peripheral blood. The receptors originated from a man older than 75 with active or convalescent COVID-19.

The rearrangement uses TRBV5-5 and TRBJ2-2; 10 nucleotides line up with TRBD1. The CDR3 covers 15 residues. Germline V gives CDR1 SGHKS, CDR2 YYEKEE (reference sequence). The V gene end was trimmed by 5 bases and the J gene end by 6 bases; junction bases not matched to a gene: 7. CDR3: CASSWGQGRSGELFF. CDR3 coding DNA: TGTGCCAGCAGTTGGGGACAGGGGAGATCCGGGGAGCTGTTTTTT.

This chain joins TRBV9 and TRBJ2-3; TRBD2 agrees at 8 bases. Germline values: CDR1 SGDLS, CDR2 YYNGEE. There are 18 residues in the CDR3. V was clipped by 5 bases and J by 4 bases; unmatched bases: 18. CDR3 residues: CASSRLAGGPLPPDTQYF. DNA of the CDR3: TGTGCCAGCAGTCGGCTCGCGGGAGGTCCCTTGCCCCCAGATACGCAGTATTTT.

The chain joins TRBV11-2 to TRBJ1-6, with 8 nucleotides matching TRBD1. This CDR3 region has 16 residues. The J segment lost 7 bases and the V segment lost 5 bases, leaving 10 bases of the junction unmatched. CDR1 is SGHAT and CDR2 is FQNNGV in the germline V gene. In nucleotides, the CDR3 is TGTGCCAGCAGCGCACGACAGGGGAGGCCCAATTCACCCCTCCACTTT. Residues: CASSARQGRPNSPLHF.

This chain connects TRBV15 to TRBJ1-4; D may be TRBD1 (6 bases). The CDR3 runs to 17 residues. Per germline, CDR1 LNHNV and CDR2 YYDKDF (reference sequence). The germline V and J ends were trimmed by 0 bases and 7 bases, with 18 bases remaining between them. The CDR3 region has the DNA TGTGCCACCAGCAGAGATCTCCCCTTAAACAGGGCTGAAAAACTGTTTTTT. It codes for CATSRDLPLNRAEKLFF.

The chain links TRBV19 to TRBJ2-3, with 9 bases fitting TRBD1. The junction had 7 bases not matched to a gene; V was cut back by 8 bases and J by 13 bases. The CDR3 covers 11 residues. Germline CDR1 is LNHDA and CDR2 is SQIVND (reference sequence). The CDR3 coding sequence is TGTGCCAGTGCCGGCCGGGACAGGGAGTATTTT. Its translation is CASAGRDREYF. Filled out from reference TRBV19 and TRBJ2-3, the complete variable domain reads DGGITQSPKYLFRKEGQNVTLSCEQNLNHDAMYWYRQDPGQGLRLIYYSQIVNDFQKGDIAEGYSVSREKKESFPLTVTSAQKNPTAFYLCASAGRDREYFGPGTRLTVL.

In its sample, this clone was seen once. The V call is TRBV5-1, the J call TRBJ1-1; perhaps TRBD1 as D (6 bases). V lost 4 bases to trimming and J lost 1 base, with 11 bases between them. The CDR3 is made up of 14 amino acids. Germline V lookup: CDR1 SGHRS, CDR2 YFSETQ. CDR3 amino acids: CASSVQGSNTEAFF. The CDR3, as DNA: TGCGCCAGCAGCGTTCAGGGGTCGAACACTGAAGCTTTCTTT.

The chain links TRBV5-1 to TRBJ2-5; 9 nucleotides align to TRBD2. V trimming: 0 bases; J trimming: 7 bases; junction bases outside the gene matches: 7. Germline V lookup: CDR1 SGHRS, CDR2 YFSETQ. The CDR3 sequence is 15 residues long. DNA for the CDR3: TGCGCCAGCAGCTTGGATCAGGGACTAGCCGCGACCCAGTACTTC. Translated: CASSLDQGLAATQYF.

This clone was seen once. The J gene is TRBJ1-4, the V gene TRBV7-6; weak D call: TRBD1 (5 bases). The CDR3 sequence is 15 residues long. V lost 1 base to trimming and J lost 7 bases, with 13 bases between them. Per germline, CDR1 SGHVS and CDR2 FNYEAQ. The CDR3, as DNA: TGTGCCAGCAGCTTAGTAGGAGGGGATGGTGAAAAACTGTTTTTT. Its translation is CASSLVGGDGEKLFF.

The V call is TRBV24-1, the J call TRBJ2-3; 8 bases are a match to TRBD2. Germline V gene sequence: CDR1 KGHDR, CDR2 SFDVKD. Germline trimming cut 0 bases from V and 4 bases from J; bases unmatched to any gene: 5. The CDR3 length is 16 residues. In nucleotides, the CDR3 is TGTGCCACCAGTGATTTGGGTAGCGGGAAGTCAGATACGCAGTATTTT. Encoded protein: CATSDLGSGKSDTQYF.

The CDR3 DNA is TGTGCCAGCAGCTTATACAACCCTGGCTCTGGAAACACCATATATTTT. Amino acid sequence: CASSLYNPGSGNTIYF. This chain joins TRBV7-9 and TRBJ1-3; D is undetermined. The CDR3 contains 16 residues. V lost 2 bases and J 0 bases, leaving 11 bases between the germline ends. Per germline, CDR1 SEHNR and CDR2 FQNEAQ (reference sequence). Full variable domain (rest looked up from reference TRBV7-9 and TRBJ1-3): DTGVSQNPRHKITKRGQNVTFRCDPISEHNRLYWYRQTLGQGPEFLTYFQNEAQLEKSRLLSDRFSAERPKGSFSTLEIQRTEQGDSAMYLCASSLYNPGSGNTIYFGEGSWLTVV.

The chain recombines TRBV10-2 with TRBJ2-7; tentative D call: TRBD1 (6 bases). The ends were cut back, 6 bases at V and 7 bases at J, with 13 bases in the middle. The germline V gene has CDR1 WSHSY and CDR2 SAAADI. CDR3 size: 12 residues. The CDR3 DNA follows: TGCGCCAGCAGCCAAACAGGGTTAGAGCAGTACGTC. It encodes CASSQTGLEQYV.

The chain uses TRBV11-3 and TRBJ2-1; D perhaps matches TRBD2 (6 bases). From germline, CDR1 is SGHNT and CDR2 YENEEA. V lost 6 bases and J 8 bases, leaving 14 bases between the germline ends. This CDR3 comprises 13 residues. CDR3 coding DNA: TGTGCCAGCAGGGAGGGGAGGACCCATGAGCAGTTCTTC. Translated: CASREGRTHEQFF.

In DNA form, the CDR3 reads TGCGCCAGCAGCTTGGTGGGGGGGCAACGGCAGCCCCAGCATTTT. Translating it yields CASSLVGGQRQPQHF. V gene TRBV5-1 combines with J gene TRBJ1-5, with a possible D match to TRBD1 (6 bases). This CDR3 region has 15 residues. V dropped 0 bases and J dropped 7 bases, with 14 bases sitting between them. Germline values: CDR1 SGHRS, CDR2 YFSETQ.

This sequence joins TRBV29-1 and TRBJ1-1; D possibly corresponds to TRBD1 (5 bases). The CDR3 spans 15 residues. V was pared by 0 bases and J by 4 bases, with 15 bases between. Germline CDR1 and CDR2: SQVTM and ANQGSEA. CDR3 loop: CSVEDSGGWRTEAFF. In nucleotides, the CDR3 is TGCAGCGTTGAAGACTCCGGGGGGTGGCGCACTGAAGCTTTCTTT. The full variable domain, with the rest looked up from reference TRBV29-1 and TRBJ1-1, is SAVISQKPSRDICQRGTSLTIQCQVDSQVTMMFWYRQQPGQSLTLIATANQGSEATYESGFVIDKFPISRPNLTFSTLTVSNMSPEDSSIYLCSVEDSGGWRTEAFFGQGTRLTVV.

DNA of the CDR3: TGTGCCAGTAGTGGAGGGGGCCTTGAGACCCAGTACTTC. Amino acids: CASSGGGLETQYF. The chain uses TRBV19 and TRBJ2-5; possibly TRBD1 for D (7 bases). This CDR3 spans 13 amino acids. Per germline, CDR1 LNHDA and CDR2 SQIVND (reference sequence). Between the trimmed V and J ends, which lost 5 bases and 5 bases, there was a span of 12 bases. The whole variable domain, filled in from reference TRBV19 and TRBJ2-5, reads DGGITQSPKYLFRKEGQNVTLSCEQNLNHDAMYWYRQDPGQGLRLIYYSQIVNDFQKGDIAEGYSVSREKKESFPLTVTSAQKNPTAFYLCASSGGGLETQYFGPGTRLLVL.

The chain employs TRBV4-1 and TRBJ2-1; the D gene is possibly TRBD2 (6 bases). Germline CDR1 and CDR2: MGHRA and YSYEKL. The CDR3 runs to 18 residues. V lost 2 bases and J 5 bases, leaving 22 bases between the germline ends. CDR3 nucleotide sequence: TGCGCCAGCAGCCAAAGATTAGGGTTATGGGAGGTACACAATGAGCAGTTCTTC. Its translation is CASSQRLGLWEVHNEQFF.

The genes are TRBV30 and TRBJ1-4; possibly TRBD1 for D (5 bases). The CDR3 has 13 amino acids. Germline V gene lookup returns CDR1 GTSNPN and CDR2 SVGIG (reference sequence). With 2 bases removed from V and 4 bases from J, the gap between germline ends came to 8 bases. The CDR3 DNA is TGTGCCTGGAGTCGGCAGGGTAATGAAAAACTGTTTTTT. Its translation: CAWSRQGNEKLFF.

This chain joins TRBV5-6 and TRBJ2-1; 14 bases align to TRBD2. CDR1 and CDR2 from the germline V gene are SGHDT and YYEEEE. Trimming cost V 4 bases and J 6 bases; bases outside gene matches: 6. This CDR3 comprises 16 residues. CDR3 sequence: CASSGTSGRERNEQFF. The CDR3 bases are TGTGCCAGCAGCGGGACTAGCGGGAGAGAACGCAATGAGCAGTTCTTC.

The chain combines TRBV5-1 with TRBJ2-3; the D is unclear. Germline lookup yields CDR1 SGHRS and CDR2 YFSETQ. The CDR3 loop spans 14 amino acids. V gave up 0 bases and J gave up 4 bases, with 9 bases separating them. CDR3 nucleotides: TGCGCCAGCAGCTTGGGCTCTCGGGCAGATACGCAGTATTTT. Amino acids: CASSLGSRADTQYF.

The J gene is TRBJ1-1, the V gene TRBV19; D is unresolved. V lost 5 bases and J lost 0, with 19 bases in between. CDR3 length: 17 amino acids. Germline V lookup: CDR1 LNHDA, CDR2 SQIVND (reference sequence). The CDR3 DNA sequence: TGTGCCAGTAGTCTCCAGGACGGGATTTCCATGAACACTGAAGCTTTCTTT. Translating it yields CASSLQDGISMNTEAFF.

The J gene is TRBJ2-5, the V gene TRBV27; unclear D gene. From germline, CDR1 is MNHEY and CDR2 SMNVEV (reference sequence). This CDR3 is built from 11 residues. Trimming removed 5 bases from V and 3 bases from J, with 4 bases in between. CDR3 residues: CASSIKETQYF. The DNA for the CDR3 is TGTGCCAGCAGTATAAAAGAGACCCAGTACTTC.

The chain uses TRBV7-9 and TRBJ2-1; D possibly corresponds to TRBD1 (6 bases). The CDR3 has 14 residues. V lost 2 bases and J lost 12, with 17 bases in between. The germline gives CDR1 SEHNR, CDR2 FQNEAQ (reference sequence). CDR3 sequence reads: CASSLRGTGLGQFF. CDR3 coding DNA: TGTGCCAGCAGCTTACGAGGAACAGGGCTCGGGCAGTTCTTC.

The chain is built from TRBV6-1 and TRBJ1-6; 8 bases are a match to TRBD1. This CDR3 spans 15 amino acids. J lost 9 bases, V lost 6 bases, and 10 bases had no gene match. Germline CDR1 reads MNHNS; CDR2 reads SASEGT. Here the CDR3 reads CASRGQGLTSSPLHF. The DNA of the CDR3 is TGTGCCAGCAGAGGACAGGGCCTGACTTCTTCACCCCTCCACTTT.

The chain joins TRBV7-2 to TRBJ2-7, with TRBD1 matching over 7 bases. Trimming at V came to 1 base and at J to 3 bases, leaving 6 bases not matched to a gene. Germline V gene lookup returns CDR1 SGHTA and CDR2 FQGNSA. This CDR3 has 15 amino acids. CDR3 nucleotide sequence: TGTGCCAGCAGCTTAGTGGGGACAGAGGGCTACGAGCAGTACGTC. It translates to CASSLVGTEGYEQYV.

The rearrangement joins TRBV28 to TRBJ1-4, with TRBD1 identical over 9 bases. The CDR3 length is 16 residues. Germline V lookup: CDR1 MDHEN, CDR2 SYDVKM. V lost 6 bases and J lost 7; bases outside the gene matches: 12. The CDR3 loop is CASSPGQGPGGEKLFF. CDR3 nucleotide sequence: TGTGCCAGCAGCCCCGGACAGGGGCCGGGGGGTGAAAAACTGTTTTTT.

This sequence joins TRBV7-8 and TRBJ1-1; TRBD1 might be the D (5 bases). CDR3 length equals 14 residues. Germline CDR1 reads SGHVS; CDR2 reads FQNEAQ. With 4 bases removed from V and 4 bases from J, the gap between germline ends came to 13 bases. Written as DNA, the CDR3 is TGTGCCAGCAGCTGGGGACTGGCGGGCACTGAAGCTTTCTTT. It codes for CASSWGLAGTEAFF.

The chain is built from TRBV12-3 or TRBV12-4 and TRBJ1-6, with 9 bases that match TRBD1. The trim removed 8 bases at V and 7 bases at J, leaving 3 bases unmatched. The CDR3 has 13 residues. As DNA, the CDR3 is TGTGCCAGCTCTGGACAGGGGAATTCACCCCTCCACTTT. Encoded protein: CASSGQGNSPLHF.

The CDR3 region is CASRRGGGTYNEQFF. CDR3 nucleotide sequence: TGTGCCAGCAGACGCGGGGGGGGAACCTACAATGAGCAGTTCTTC. The chain employs TRBV28 and TRBJ2-1; 9 positions agree with TRBD2. The CDR3 has 15 amino acids. Trimming at V came to 6 bases and at J to 2 bases, leaving 5 bases not matched to a gene. In germline, CDR1 is MDHEN, CDR2 SYDVKM.

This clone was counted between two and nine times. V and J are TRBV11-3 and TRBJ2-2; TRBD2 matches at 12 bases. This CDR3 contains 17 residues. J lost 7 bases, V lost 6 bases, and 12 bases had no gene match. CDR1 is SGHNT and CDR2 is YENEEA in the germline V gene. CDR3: CASRNRTSGITSGELFF. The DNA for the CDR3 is TGTGCCAGCAGGAACAGGACTAGCGGGATTACGAGCGGGGAGCTGTTTTTT.

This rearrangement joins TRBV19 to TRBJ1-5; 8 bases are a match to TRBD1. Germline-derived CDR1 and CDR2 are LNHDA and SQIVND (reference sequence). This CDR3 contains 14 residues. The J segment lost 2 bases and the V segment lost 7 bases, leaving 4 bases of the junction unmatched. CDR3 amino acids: CASNDRGGNQPQHF. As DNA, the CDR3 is TGTGCCAGTAATGACAGGGGCGGCAATCAGCCCCAGCATTTT.

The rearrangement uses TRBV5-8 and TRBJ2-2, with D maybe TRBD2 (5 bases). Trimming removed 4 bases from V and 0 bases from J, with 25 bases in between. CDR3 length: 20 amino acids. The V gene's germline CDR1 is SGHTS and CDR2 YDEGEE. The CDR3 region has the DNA TGTGCCAGCAGCCCCTTTCTGGAGCGGATAATGATTTCGAACACCGGGGAGCTGTTTTTT. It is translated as CASSPFLERIMISNTGELFF.